A single sample gave rise to the 20 T cell receptor beta chains below, sequenced in a study of response to subunit inactivated influenza vaccine. TCRdb re-analysed the RT-PCR reads in MiXCR, keeping a single row per CDR3 protein. The profile shows about 570,000 distinct CDR3 sequences, about 11% of them singletons. These same data were also listed under a study on T cells expressing NK-cell markers. That publication notes: Making the TCR beta cDNA relied on 5'RACE template switching with UMIs.

The starting material was PBMCs from blood, obtained on the day of vaccination. The receptors were sampled from a man in his fifties or sixties who received an inactivated influenza vaccine.

This clonotype occurred a few times. This chain connects TRBV24-1 to TRBJ2-1; D call uncertain. CDR1 and CDR2 from the germline V gene are KGHDR and SFDVKD. Trimming removed 0 bases at V and 7 bases at J, with 9 bases between. This CDR3 has 14 amino acids. The CDR3 spells CATSDLGPRNEQFF. The CDR3 DNA is TGTGCCACCAGTGATTTGGGTCCGAGAAATGAGCAGTTCTTC.

The chain employs TRBV19 and TRBJ1-2; D gene ambiguous. This CDR3 spans 11 amino acids. V was trimmed by 9 bases and J by 0 bases, leaving 5 bases between them. Germline V gene sequence: CDR1 LNHDA, CDR2 SQIVND (reference sequence). CDR3 region: CASTSNYGYTF. CDR3 coding DNA: TGTGCCAGCACTTCTAACTATGGCTACACCTTC. Drawing the rest from reference TRBV19 and TRBJ1-2, the complete variable domain is DGGITQSPKYLFRKEGQNVTLSCEQNLNHDAMYWYRQDPGQGLRLIYYSQIVNDFQKGDIAEGYSVSREKKESFPLTVTSAQKNPTAFYLCASTSNYGYTFGSGTRLTVV.

The rearrangement uses TRBV6-6 and TRBJ1-1, with D hard to call. The CDR3 loop spans 10 amino acids. Trimming cost V 2 bases and J 8 bases, with 3 bases left between them. Germline V gene sequence: CDR1 MNHNY, CDR2 SVGAGI (reference sequence). In nucleotides, the CDR3 is TGTGCCAGCAGTTACGACGAAGCTTTCTTT. This translates into CASSYDEAFF.

The CDR3 here is CASSLIGDRTNTQYF. CDR3 in DNA: TGCGCCAGCAGCTTGATAGGGGATCGGACGAATACGCAGTATTTT. The J gene is TRBJ2-3, the V gene TRBV5-1, with D perhaps TRBD1 (5 bases). CDR3 size: 15 residues. Trimming took 1 base from V and 7 from J, leaving 16 bases between them. Germline lookup yields CDR1 SGHRS and CDR2 YFSETQ.

Only a few counts were recorded for this clonotype. The chain couples TRBV7-9 to TRBJ1-2; 8 nucleotides align to TRBD1. The CDR3 runs 15 residues. Trimming at V came to 4 bases and at J to 4 bases, leaving 8 bases not matched to a gene. Germline lookup yields CDR1 SEHNR and CDR2 FQNEAQ (reference sequence). The DNA for the CDR3 is TGTGCCAGCAGCTCAGGGGGCGAGATCGGCTATGGCTACACCTTC. Translation gives CASSSGGEIGYGYTF.

This clonotype was seen a handful of times. The chain links TRBV6-2 or TRBV6-3 to TRBJ2-1, with 10 nucleotides matching TRBD1. The CDR3 spans 13 residues. Germline V gene sequence: CDR1 MNHEY, CDR2 SVGEGT. The J segment lost 10 bases and the V segment lost 2 bases, leaving 2 bases of the junction unmatched. This CDR3 is CASSYRDRGEQFF. The CDR3 DNA follows: TGTGCCAGCAGTTACCGGGACAGGGGAGAGCAGTTCTTC.

This clonotype was detected only a few times. The chain combines TRBV12-3 or TRBV12-4 with TRBJ2-6; no firm D call. Trimming removed 4 bases from V and 2 bases from J, with 6 bases in between. This CDR3 is 14 amino acids long. The CDR3 DNA follows: TGTGCCAGCAGTTCAGCCGCTGGGGCCAACGTCCTGACTTTC. Protein sequence: CASSSAAGANVLTF.

V is TRBV19 and J is TRBJ2-7, with D perhaps matching TRBD1 (6 bases). The ends were cut back, 8 bases at V and 2 bases at J, with 13 bases in the middle. CDR3 length: 13 amino acids. CDR1 is LNHDA and CDR2 is SQIVND in the germline V gene (reference sequence). The CDR3 DNA sequence: TGTGCCAGTGCACAGGGATTCCCCTACGAGCAGTACTTC. Its translation is CASAQGFPYEQYF.

The rearrangement links TRBV28 to TRBJ2-2, with a tentative D call TRBD2 (6 bases). V was trimmed by 5 bases and J by 0 bases, leaving 13 bases between them. The CDR3 loop spans 16 amino acids. Germline V gene sequence: CDR1 MDHEN, CDR2 SYDVKM. CDR3 residues: CASSPGTPANTGELFF. In DNA form, the CDR3 reads TGTGCCAGCAGTCCGGGGACTCCGGCGAACACCGGGGAGCTGTTTTTT.

This clonotype occurred a few times. The genes are TRBV14 and TRBJ2-7; 7 bases map to TRBD1. Losses at the gene ends were 0 bases for V and 2 bases for J; bases not matched to a gene: 4. Germline CDR1 and CDR2: SGHDN and FVKESK. This CDR3 spans 15 amino acids. The CDR3 DNA reads TGTGCCAGCAGCCAAGAAATGGGACAGCCCTACGAGCAGTACTTC. This gives the protein CASSQEMGQPYEQYF.

The chain carries TRBV20-1 and TRBJ1-6; TRBD1 aligns across 10 bases. Germline V gene lookup returns CDR1 DFQATT and CDR2 SNEGSKA (reference sequence). The CDR3 has 13 amino acids. After removal of 4 bases from V and 8 bases from J, the junction contained 2 bases not matched to a gene. The CDR3 region has the DNA TGCAGTGCTACCGGGACAGGGGATTCACCCCTCCACTTT. Translating gives CSATGTGDSPLHF.

The chain employs TRBV19 and TRBJ1-5; TRBD1 matches 9 bases. This CDR3 comprises 15 residues. Germline V gives CDR1 LNHDA, CDR2 SQIVND (reference sequence). V was clipped by 3 bases and J by 4 bases; unmatched bases: 4. The CDR3 DNA reads TGTGCCAGTAGTATGGACAGGGGAGGGAATCAGCCCCAGCATTTT. Protein product: CASSMDRGGNQPQHF.

In its sample, this clonotype was seen once. J is TRBJ2-1 and V is TRBV29-1; D is possibly TRBD2 (6 bases). The CDR3 runs to 13 residues. The V gene lost 1 base and the J gene lost 9 bases, with 13 bases spanning the gap. The germline CDR1 and CDR2 sequences are SQVTM and ANQGSEA. Here the CDR3 DNA reads TGCAGCGTTGAAGGGGGACTCCCCGGTGAGCAGTTCTTC. Amino acids: CSVEGGLPGEQFF.

Comment on this clonotype: Germline and junction disagree at one end, which may indicate a read error. The chain carries TRBV7-2 and TRBJ2-1, with a possible D match to TRBD2 (8 bases). Germline CDR1 and CDR2: SGHTA and FQGNSA. This CDR3 comprises 14 residues. Here the CDR3 reads CASSSQARGGQSTF. CDR3 nucleotide sequence: TGTGCCAGCAGCTCCCAAGCCCGGGGGGGACAGTCAACCTTC.

The sample holds a few counts of this clonotype. The chain combines TRBV20-1 with TRBJ2-3; 7 bases map to TRBD1. The CDR3 covers 16 residues. The junction had 9 bases not matched to a gene; V was cut back by 3 bases and J by 0 bases. Germline V gene data show CDR1 as DFQATT and CDR2 as SNEGSKA (reference sequence). Here the CDR3 reads CSASIIPGQSTDTQYF. Written as DNA, the CDR3 is TGCAGTGCTAGTATTATTCCGGGACAGAGCACAGATACGCAGTATTTT.

The chain combines TRBV6-5 with TRBJ2-1, with 9 bases fitting TRBD1. Trimming removed 2 bases from V and 5 bases from J; junction bases left unmatched: 10. Germline CDR1 and CDR2: MNHEY and SVGAGI. The CDR3 totals 17 residues. CDR3 DNA: TGTGCCAGCAGTTACCCCGGGGACAGGGTGGCCCACAATGAGCAGTTCTTC. Protein sequence: CASSYPGDRVAHNEQFF.

In this sample, this clonotype turned up many times. This rearrangement joins TRBV12-3 or TRBV12-4 to TRBJ2-1, with TRBD2 matching 7 bases. This CDR3 comprises 15 residues. V lost 3 bases, J lost 4 bases, and 6 bases stayed unmatched. The CDR3 DNA is TGTGCCAGCAGTTTGGGGGACTATAGATACAATGAGCAGTTCTTC. Its translation: CASSLGDYRYNEQFF.

This clonotype was counted ten times or more. This rearrangement joins TRBV3-1 to TRBJ2-2; possible D gene TRBD1, 6 bases. The germline V and J ends were trimmed by 4 bases and 8 bases, with 14 bases remaining between them. Germline V gene data show CDR1 as LGHDT and CDR2 as YNNKEL (reference sequence). This CDR3 region has 14 residues. In nucleotides, the CDR3 is TGTGCCAGCAGCCCACAGGGTTCGAGGGGGGAGCTGTTTTTT. Amino acids: CASSPQGSRGELFF.

The chain is built from TRBV7-6 and TRBJ2-3; D is unresolved. In germline, CDR1 is SGHVS, CDR2 FNYEAQ. The ends were cut back, 0 bases at V and 4 bases at J, with 8 bases in the middle. The CDR3 has 14 residues. CDR3 amino acids: CASSLAHFPDTQYF. The DNA for the CDR3 is TGTGCCAGCAGCTTAGCTCATTTCCCAGATACGCAGTATTTT.

This clonotype was detected only a few times. J is TRBJ2-7 and V is TRBV14; maybe TRBD1 (5 bases). The CDR3 has 17 amino acids. The germline V gene encodes CDR1 SGHDN and CDR2 FVKESK. Trimming left V 2 bases short and J 1 base short, with 18 bases between. The CDR3 here is CASSQRPGQPESYEQYF. CDR3 coding DNA: TGTGCCAGCAGCCAACGGCCCGGACAACCCGAGTCCTACGAGCAGTACTTC.